The next 3 T cell receptor beta chains were all read from a single sample in a study of blood T cell repertoires in COVID-19. Here immunoSEQ multiplex PCR was the method, and the copy in TCRdb shows in-frame clones only, minus some. Of around 21,000 clones listed, 80% to 90% are singletons. The sequenced sample consisted of peripheral blood. All receptors come from a human donor with active COVID-19. The donor label of this sample is uncertain.

The chain is built from TRBV10-3 and TRBJ1-4; D remains ambiguous. The CDR3 totals 16 residues. The V end was cut by 6 bases, the J end by 7 bases, with 21 bases between. The germline V gene has CDR1 ENHRY and CDR2 SYGVKD. For the CDR3, the DNA is TGTGCCATCAGCTTTGAGGATCCCTCCCTGGGTGAAAAACTGTTTTTT. This encodes CAISFEDPSLGEKLFF.

This chain connects TRBV19 to TRBJ2-4, with D perhaps TRBD1 (5 bases). Germline CDR1 reads LNHDA; CDR2 reads SQIVND (reference sequence). CDR3 size: 15 residues. Deletions cut 5 bases from V and 6 bases from J, with 17 bases between. CDR3 region: CASSARKGMSNIQYF. DNA for the CDR3: TGTGCCAGTAGTGCCCGGAAGGGGATGTCAAACATTCAGTACTTC. The entire variable domain, with the rest obtained from reference TRBV19 and TRBJ2-4, is as follows: DGGITQSPKYLFRKEGQNVTLSCEQNLNHDAMYWYRQDPGQGLRLIYYSQIVNDFQKGDIAEGYSVSREKKESFPLTVTSAQKNPTAFYLCASSARKGMSNIQYFGAGTRLSVL.

This chain uses TRBV19 with TRBJ1-3; weak D call: TRBD1 (5 bases). The germline V gene encodes CDR1 LNHDA and CDR2 SQIVND (reference sequence). V was cut by 3 bases and J by 4 bases, with 13 bases left in between. The CDR3 is made up of 15 amino acids. Written as DNA, the CDR3 is TGTGCCAGTAGTATCGGCGGGGCGGGAGGAAACACCATATATTTT. Its translation is CASSIGGAGGNTIYF.